A few counts support the clone carrying this TCR beta chain. Antigen: not known. This sample is part of a study of identical twins. CDR1 and CDR2 from the germline V gene are MDHEN and SYDVKM. V lost 6 bases and J lost 7; bases outside the gene matches: 12. This CDR3 is built from 17 residues. Whole-study results and caveats: Cross-sectional statistical analysis was relied on for the conclusions, without the same donors being followed.

Template switching supplied a universal primer site; unique molecular identifiers were carried on the cDNA. TCRdb reanalysed the 5' RACE reads using MiXCR and keeps one entry per CDR3 protein. This table has 690,000 or so distinct CDR3 sequences, 8.5% to 9.5% appearing once. The same sample was also used in a study of yellow fever vaccine responses in identical twins.

The sequence derives from a woman younger than 35 in good health. The rearrangement links TRBV28 to TRBJ2-7, with 16 bases lining up with TRBD2. Sequencing used PBMCs. DNA for the CDR3: TGTGCCAGCAGGTCCGGGACTAGCGGGGGGGACTGGTGGGAGCAGTACTTC. It is translated as CASRSGTSGGDWWEQYF.